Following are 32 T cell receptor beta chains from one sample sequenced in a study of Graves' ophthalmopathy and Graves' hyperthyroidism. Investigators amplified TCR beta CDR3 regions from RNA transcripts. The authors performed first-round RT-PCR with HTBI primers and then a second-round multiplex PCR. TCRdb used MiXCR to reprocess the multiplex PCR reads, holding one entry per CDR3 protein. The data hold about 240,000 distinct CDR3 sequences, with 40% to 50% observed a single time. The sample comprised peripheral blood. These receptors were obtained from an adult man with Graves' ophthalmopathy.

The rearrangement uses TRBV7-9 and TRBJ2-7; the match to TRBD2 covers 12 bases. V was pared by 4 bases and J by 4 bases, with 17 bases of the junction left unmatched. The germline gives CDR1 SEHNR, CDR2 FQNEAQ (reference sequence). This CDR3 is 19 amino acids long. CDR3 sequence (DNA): TGTGCCAGCAGCTCCTCCCTAGCGGGAGGGCCCTCAAACAATTACGAGCAGTACTTC. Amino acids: CASSSSLAGGPSNNYEQYF.

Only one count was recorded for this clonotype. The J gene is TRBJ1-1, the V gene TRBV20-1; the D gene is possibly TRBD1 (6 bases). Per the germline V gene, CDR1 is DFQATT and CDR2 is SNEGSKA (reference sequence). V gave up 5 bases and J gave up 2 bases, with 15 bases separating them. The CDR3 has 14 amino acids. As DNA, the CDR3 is TGCAGTGCTCCCAAAGGGGGGGTTAACACTGAAGCTTTCTTT. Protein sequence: CSAPKGGVNTEAFF.

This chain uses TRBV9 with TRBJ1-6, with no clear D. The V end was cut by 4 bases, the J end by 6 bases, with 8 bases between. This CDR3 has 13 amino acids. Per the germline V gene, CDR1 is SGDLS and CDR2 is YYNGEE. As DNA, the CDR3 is TGTGCCAGCAGCCCTGAAAGTAATTCACCCCTCCACTTT. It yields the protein CASSPESNSPLHF.

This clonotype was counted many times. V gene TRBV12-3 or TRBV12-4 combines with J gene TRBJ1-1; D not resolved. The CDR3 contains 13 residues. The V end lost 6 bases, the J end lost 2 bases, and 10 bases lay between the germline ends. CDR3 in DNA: TGTGCCAGCAGCTCTACAGTTAACACTGAAGCTTTCTTT. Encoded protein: CASSSTVNTEAFF.

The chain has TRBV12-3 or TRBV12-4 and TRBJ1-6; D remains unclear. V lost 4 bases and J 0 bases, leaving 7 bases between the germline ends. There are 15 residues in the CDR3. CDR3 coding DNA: TGTGCCAGCAGTTACAGTAGCTCCTATAATTCACCCCTCCACTTT. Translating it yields CASSYSSSYNSPLHF.

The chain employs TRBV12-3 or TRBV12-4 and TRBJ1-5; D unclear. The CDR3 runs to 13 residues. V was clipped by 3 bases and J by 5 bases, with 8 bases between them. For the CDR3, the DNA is TGTGCCAGCAGTTTTTCCCCCGATCAGCCCCAGCATTTT. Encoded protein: CASSFSPDQPQHF.

The CDR3 loop reads CSARESNFTHGCYGYTF. The CDR3 nucleotides read TGCAGTGCTAGAGAAAGTAACTTTACGCATGGGTGCTATGGCTACACCTTC. The chain combines TRBV20-1 with TRBJ1-2; D gene unclear. The CDR3 runs to 17 residues. The V gene lost 0 bases and the J gene lost 4 bases, with 21 bases spanning the gap. Looked up from germline, CDR1 is DFQATT and CDR2 is SNEGSKA (reference sequence).

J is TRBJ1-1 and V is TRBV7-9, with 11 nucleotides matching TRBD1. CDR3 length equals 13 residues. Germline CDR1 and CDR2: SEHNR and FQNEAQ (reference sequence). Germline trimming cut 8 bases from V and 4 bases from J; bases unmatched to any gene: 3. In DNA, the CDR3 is TGTGCCAGCGGACAGGGGGCTATCACTGAAGCTTTCTTT. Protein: CASGQGAITEAFF.

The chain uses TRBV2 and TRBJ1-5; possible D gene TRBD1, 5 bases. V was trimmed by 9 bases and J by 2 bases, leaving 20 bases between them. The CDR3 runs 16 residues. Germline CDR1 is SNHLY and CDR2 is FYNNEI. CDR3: CARISMGDEGNQPQHF. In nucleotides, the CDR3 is TGTGCCAGGATAAGTATGGGGGATGAAGGCAATCAGCCCCAGCATTTT.

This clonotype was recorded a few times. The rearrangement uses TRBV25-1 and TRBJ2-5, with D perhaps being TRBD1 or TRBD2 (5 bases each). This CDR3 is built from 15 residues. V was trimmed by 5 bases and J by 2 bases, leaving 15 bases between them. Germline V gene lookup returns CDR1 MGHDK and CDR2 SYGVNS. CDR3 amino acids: CASSPHRGLQETQYF. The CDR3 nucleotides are TGTGCCAGCAGTCCCCATCGGGGCCTACAAGAGACCCAGTACTTC. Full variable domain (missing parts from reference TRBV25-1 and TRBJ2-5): EADIYQTPRYLVIGTGKKITLECSQTMGHDKMYWYQQDPGMELHLIHYSYGVNSTEKGDLSSESTVSRIRTEHFPLTLESARPSHTSQYLCASSPHRGLQETQYFGPGTRLLVL.

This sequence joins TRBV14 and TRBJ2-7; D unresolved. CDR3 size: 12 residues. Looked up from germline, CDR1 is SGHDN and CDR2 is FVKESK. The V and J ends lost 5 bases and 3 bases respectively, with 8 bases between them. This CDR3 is CASSSKYYEQYF. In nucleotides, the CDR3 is TGTGCCAGCAGCTCGAAGTACTACGAGCAGTACTTC.

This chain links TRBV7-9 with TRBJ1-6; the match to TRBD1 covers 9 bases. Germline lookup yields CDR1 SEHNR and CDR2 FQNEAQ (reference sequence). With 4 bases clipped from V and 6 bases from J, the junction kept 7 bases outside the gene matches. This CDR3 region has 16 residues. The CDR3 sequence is CASSSRDREGNSPLHF. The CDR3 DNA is TGTGCCAGCAGCTCCCGGGACAGGGAGGGTAATTCACCCCTCCACTTT. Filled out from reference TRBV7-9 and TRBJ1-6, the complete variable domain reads DTGVSQNPRHKITKRGQNVTFRCDPISEHNRLYWYRQTLGQGPEFLTYFQNEAQLEKSRLLSDRFSAERPKGSFSTLEIQRTEQGDSAMYLCASSSRDREGNSPLHFGNGTRLTVT.

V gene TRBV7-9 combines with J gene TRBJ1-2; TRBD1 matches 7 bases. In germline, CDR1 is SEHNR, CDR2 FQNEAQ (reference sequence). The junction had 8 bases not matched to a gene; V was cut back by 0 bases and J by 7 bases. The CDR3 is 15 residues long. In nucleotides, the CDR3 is TGTGCCAGCAGCTTAGCTCCGACAGGGAGGGGTGGCTACACCTTC. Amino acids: CASSLAPTGRGGYTF.

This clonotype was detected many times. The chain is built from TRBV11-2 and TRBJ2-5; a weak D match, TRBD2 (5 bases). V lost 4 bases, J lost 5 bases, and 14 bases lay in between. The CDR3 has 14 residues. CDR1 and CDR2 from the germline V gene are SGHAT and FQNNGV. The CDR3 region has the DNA TGTGCCAGCAGCTCTAGCTGGGCAGACGAGACCCAGTACTTC. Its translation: CASSSSWADETQYF.

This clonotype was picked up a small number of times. The CDR3 loop is CASSRDREESGELFF. CDR3 nucleotides: TGTGCCAGCAGCCGAGACAGGGAGGAGTCCGGGGAGCTGTTTTTT. This chain joins TRBV7-3 and TRBJ2-2; D perhaps matches TRBD1 (7 bases). CDR1 is SGHTA and CDR2 is FQGTGA in the germline V gene. This CDR3 region has 15 residues. V dropped 5 bases and J dropped 6 bases, with 16 bases sitting between them. The whole variable domain, remainder taken from reference TRBV7-3 and TRBJ2-2, is GAGVSQTPSNKVTEKGKYVELRCDPISGHTALYWYRQSLGQGPEFLIYFQGTGAADDSGLPNDRFFAVRPEGSVSTLKIQRTERGDSAVYLCASSRDREESGELFFGEGSRLTVL.

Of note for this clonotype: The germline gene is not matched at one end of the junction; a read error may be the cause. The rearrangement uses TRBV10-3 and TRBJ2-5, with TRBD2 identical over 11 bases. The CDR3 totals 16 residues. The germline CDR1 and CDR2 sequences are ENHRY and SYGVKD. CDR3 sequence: CASSARLAGRGETQYF. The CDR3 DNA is TGTGCCAGCAGTGCAAGACTAGCGGGACGAGGGGAGACCCAGTACTTC.

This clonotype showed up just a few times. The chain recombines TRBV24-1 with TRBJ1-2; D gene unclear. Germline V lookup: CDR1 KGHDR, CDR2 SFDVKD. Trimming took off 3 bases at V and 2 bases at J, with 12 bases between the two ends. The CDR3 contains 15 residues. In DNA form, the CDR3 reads TGTGCCACCAGTGATCCGAGGACGGGAAACTATGGCTACACCTTC. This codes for CATSDPRTGNYGYTF.

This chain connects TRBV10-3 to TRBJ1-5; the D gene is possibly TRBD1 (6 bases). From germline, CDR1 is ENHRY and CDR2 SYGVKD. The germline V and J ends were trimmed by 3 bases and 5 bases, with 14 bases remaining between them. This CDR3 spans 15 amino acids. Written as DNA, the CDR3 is TGTGCCATCAGTGAAGAGCAGGGGTGGGATCAGCCCCAGCATTTT. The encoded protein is CAISEEQGWDQPQHF.

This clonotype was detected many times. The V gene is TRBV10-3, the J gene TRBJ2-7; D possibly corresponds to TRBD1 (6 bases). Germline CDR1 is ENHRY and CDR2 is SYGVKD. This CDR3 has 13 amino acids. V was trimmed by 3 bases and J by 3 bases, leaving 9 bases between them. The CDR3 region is CAISDRQDYEQYF. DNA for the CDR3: TGTGCCATCAGTGATAGACAGGACTACGAGCAGTACTTC.

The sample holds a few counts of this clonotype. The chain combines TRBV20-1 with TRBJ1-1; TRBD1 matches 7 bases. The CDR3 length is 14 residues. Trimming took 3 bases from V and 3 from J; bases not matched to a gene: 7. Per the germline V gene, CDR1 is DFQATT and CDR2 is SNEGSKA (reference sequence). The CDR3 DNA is TGCAGTGCTAGCTGGGCAGGGGGTTACACTGAAGCTTTCTTT. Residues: CSASWAGGYTEAFF.

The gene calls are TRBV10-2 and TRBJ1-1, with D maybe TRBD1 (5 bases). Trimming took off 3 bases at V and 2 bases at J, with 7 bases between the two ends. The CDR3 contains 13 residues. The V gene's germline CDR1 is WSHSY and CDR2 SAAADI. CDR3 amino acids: CASSDGGNTEAFF. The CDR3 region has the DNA TGCGCCAGCAGTGACGGGGGAAACACTGAAGCTTTCTTT.

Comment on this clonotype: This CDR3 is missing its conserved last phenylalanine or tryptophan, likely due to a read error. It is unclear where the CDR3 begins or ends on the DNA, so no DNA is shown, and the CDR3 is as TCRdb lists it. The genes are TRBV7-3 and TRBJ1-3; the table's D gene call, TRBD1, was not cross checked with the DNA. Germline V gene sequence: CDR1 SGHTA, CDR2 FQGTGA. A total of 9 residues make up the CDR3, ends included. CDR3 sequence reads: CASSFPTGT.

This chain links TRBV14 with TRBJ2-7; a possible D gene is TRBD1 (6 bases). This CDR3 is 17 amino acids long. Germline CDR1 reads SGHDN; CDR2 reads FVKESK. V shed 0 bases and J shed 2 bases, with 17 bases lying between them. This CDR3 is CASSQDTTGPVPYEQYF. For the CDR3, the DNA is TGTGCCAGCAGCCAAGATACGACAGGCCCTGTCCCCTACGAGCAGTACTTC.

The DNA of the CDR3 is TGTGCCACCAGCAGAGACATGGCCAATGAGCAGTTCTTC. Its translation: CATSRDMANEQFF. This rearrangement joins TRBV15 to TRBJ2-1; no clear D. V was pared by 0 bases and J by 6 bases, with 6 bases between. Germline V CDR1 and CDR2: LNHNV, YYDKDF (reference sequence). The CDR3 extends over 13 amino acids.

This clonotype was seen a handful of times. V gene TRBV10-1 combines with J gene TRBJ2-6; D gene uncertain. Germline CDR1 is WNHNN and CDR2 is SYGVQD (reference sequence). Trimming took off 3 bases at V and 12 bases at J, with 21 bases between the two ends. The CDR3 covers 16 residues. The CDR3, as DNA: TGCGCCAGCAGTGAACGCCGGGCCACATCTTTATCCGTCCTGACTTTC. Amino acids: CASSERRATSLSVLTF.

The CDR3 reads CASSLTGTYEKLFF. In nucleotides, the CDR3 is TGCGCCAGCAGCTTAACGGGAACCTATGAAAAACTGTTTTTT. The V gene is TRBV5-1, the J gene TRBJ1-4, with D unclear. Trimming removed 2 bases at V and 6 bases at J, with 11 bases between. Per the germline V gene, CDR1 is SGHRS and CDR2 is YFSETQ. CDR3 length equals 14 residues.

CDR3: CSARAVQGPNQPQHF. For the CDR3, the DNA is TGCAGTGCTAGGGCGGTACAGGGGCCCAATCAGCCCCAGCATTTT. V is TRBV20-1 and J is TRBJ1-5, with TRBD1 identical over 7 bases. CDR1 is DFQATT and CDR2 is SNEGSKA in the germline V gene (reference sequence). The CDR3 loop spans 15 amino acids. Trimming took 3 bases from V and 3 from J; bases not matched to a gene: 8.

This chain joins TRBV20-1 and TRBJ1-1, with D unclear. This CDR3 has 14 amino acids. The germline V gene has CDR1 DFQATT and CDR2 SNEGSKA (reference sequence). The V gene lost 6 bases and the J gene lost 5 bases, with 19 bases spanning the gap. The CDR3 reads CSAHPFASRTEAFF. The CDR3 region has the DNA TGCAGTGCACACCCATTTGCTTCACGGACTGAAGCTTTCTTT.

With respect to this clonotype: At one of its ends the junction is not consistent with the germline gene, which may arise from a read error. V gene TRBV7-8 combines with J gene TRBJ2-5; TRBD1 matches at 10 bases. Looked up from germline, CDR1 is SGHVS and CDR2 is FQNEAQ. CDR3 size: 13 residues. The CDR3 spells CASSSGDRGVLFF. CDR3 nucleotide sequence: TGTGCCAGCAGCTCCGGGGACAGGGGCGTGCTGTTCTTC. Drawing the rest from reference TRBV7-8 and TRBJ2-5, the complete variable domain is GAGVSQSPRYKVAKRGQDVALRCDPISGHVSLFWYQQALGQGPEFLTYFQNEAQLDKSGLPSDRFFAERPEGSVSTLKIQRTQQEDSAVYLCASSSGDRGVLFFGPGTRLLVL.

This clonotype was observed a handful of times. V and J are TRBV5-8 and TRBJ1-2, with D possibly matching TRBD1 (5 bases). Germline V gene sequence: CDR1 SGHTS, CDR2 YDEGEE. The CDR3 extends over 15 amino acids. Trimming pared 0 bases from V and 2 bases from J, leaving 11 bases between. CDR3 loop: CASSLDRTLNYGYTF. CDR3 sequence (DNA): TGTGCCAGCAGCTTGGACAGGACCCTCAACTATGGCTACACCTTC.

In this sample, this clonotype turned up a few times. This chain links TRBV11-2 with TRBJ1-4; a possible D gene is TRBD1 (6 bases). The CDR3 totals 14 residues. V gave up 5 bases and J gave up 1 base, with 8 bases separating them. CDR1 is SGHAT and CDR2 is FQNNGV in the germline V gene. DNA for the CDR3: TGTGCCAGCAGCAGGGGGTTAACTAATGAAAAACTGTTTTTT. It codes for CASSRGLTNEKLFF.

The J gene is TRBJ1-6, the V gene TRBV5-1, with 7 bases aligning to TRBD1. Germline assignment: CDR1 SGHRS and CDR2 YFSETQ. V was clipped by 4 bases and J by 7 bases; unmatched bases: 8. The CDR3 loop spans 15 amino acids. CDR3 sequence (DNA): TGCGCCAGCAGCCCGACCGGGACAGAGAATTCACCCCTCCACTTT. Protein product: CASSPTGTENSPLHF.